This entry lists 23 T cell receptor beta chains sequenced from one sample in a study of blood T cell repertoires in COVID-19. The protocol was immunoSEQ multiplex PCR, while the TCRdb copy is restricted to in-frame clones and leaves out a portion. The table includes 110,000 to 150,000 clones, 78% detected once. Sequenced material: PBMCs or T cells enriched from blood (not recorded which). The receptors come from a woman aged 45 to 65 who had recovered from COVID-19.

This rearrangement joins TRBV5-6 to TRBJ1-5, with TRBD1 identical over 9 bases. Germline V lookup: CDR1 SGHDT, CDR2 YYEEEE. The CDR3 runs to 13 residues. V was pared by 4 bases and J by 7 bases, with 3 bases of the junction left unmatched. The CDR3: CASSVGQGQPQHF. The CDR3 DNA follows: TGTGCCAGCAGCGTTGGACAGGGGCAGCCCCAGCATTTT. Full variable domain (missing parts from reference TRBV5-6 and TRBJ1-5): DAGVTQSPTHLIKTRGQQVTLRCSPKSGHDTVSWYQQALGQGPQFIFQYYEEEERQRGNFPDRFSGHQFPNYSSELNVNALLLGDSALYLCASSVGQGQPQHFGDGTRLSIL.

The rearrangement uses TRBV2 and TRBJ1-6, with TRBD1 matching 8 bases. CDR3 size: 12 residues. V trimming: 9 bases; J trimming: 10 bases; junction bases outside the gene matches: 5. CDR1 SNHLY and CDR2 FYNNEI come from the germline V gene. CDR3 bases: TGTGCCAGAGGACAGGGAAAATCACCCCTCCACTTT. Its translation is CARGQGKSPLHF.

The chain recombines TRBV19 with TRBJ2-1, with a weak D call TRBD1 (6 bases). Trimming took off 6 bases at V and 12 bases at J, with 12 bases between the two ends. Germline CDR1 LNHDA, CDR2 SQIVND (reference sequence). There are 11 residues in the CDR3. The CDR3 spells CASSSGEWQFF. The DNA for the CDR3 is TGTGCCAGTAGCTCAGGGGAATGGCAGTTCTTC.

The rearrangement joins TRBV6-4 to TRBJ2-1; 7 nucleotides align to TRBD2. Looked up from germline, CDR1 is MRHNA and CDR2 is SNTAGT. V lost 0 bases and J lost 3; bases outside the gene matches: 5. The CDR3 totals 16 residues. CDR3 sequence (DNA): TGTGCCAGCAGTGACTCGGAACGGGGGGACTACAATGAGCAGTTCTTC. This translates into CASSDSERGDYNEQFF.

This clone came up many times. J is TRBJ2-7 and V is TRBV14, with 9 bases aligning to TRBD2. J gave up 4 bases and V 5 bases, and 9 bases lay outside the gene matches. The CDR3 loop spans 15 amino acids. In germline, CDR1 is SGHDN, CDR2 FVKESK. The CDR3 sequence is CASSGPGLALYEQYF. In DNA, the CDR3 is TGTGCCAGCAGCGGCCCCGGACTAGCGCTTTACGAGCAGTACTTC.

The chain employs TRBV29-1 and TRBJ2-3, with TRBD1 matching over 9 bases. CDR3 size: 13 residues. The germline gives CDR1 SQVTM, CDR2 ANQGSEA. The ends lost 3 bases at V and 3 bases at J; junction bases unmatched: 1. The CDR3 nucleotides are TGCAGCGTTGACGGACAGGGGACAGATACGCAGTATTTT. This encodes CSVDGQGTDTQYF.

This chain links TRBV29-1 with TRBJ1-4; 11 nucleotides match TRBD1. There are 14 residues in the CDR3. Germline V gives CDR1 SQVTM, CDR2 ANQGSEA. Trimming took 5 bases from V and 3 from J; bases not matched to a gene: 2. The CDR3 nucleotides are TGCAGCGTTCGGACAGGGGGCTCTAATGAAAAACTGTTTTTT. Protein product: CSVRTGGSNEKLFF. The complete variable domain, with remaining parts taken from reference TRBV29-1 and TRBJ1-4, reads SAVISQKPSRDICQRGTSLTIQCQVDSQVTMMFWYRQQPGQSLTLIATANQGSEATYESGFVIDKFPISRPNLTFSTLTVSNMSPEDSSIYLCSVRTGGSNEKLFFGSGTQLSVL.

For this clone: Other DNA variants within this sample encode the same CDR3. The CDR3 DNA follows: TGTGCCAGCAGGGGACAGGGAGACTATGGCTACACCTTC. Translating gives CASRGQGDYGYTF. The V call is TRBV2, the J call TRBJ1-2; 9 positions match TRBD1. The junction had 2 bases not matched to a gene; V was cut back by 6 bases and J by 3 bases. From germline, CDR1 is SNHLY and CDR2 FYNNEI. This CDR3 is built from 13 residues.

The CDR3 spells CASSVGGDRNSPLHF. Written as DNA, the CDR3 is TGTGCCAGCAGCGTAGGAGGGGACAGGAATTCACCCCTCCACTTT. The V gene is TRBV9, the J gene TRBJ1-6, with TRBD1 matching 8 bases. The germline CDR1 and CDR2 sequences are SGDLS and YYNGEE. The CDR3 covers 15 residues. V was clipped by 0 bases and J by 7 bases; unmatched bases: 3.

V gene TRBV27 combines with J gene TRBJ1-1; TRBD1 matches 9 bases. With 2 bases clipped from V and 5 bases from J, the junction kept 3 bases outside the gene matches. This CDR3 is 14 amino acids long. Germline CDR1 is MNHEY and CDR2 is SMNVEV (reference sequence). CDR3: CASSLHRGQTEAFF. The CDR3 DNA reads TGTGCCAGCAGTTTACACAGGGGGCAAACTGAAGCTTTCTTT.

Only a few counts were recorded for this clone. This rearrangement joins TRBV25-1 to TRBJ1-4; D gene uncertain. The V gene's germline CDR1 is MGHDK and CDR2 SYGVNS. V was cut by 3 bases and J by 7 bases, with 6 bases left in between. This CDR3 region has 12 residues. CDR3 sequence reads: CASSDRVEKLFF. Written as DNA, the CDR3 is TGTGCCAGCAGTGATCGGGTTGAAAAACTGTTTTTT. The full variable domain, its missing parts supplied by reference TRBV25-1 and TRBJ1-4, is EADIYQTPRYLVIGTGKKITLECSQTMGHDKMYWYQQDPGMELHLIHYSYGVNSTEKGDLSSESTVSRIRTEHFPLTLESARPSHTSQYLCASSDRVEKLFFGSGTQLSVL.

A single count supports this clone. The rearrangement joins TRBV12-3 or TRBV12-4 to TRBJ1-1; TRBD1 matches at 8 bases. The CDR3 has 12 amino acids. The V and J ends lost 6 bases and 6 bases, in that order; junction bases with no gene match: 3. The CDR3 region is CASRTGVAEAFF. The CDR3, as DNA: TGTGCCAGCAGGACAGGGGTGGCTGAAGCTTTCTTT.

The gene calls are TRBV12-3 or TRBV12-4 and TRBJ2-7, with a weak D call TRBD1 (5 bases). The CDR3 covers 13 residues. The V end was cut by 3 bases, the J end by 5 bases, with 11 bases between. The DNA of the CDR3 is TGTGCCAGCAGTTTTCAGGGTGGGGACGAGCAGTACTTC. Protein: CASSFQGGDEQYF.

V is TRBV2 and J is TRBJ2-1, with 8 bases lining up with TRBD2. The CDR3 contains 14 residues. V dropped 8 bases and J dropped 5; count of bases not matched to a gene: 8. CDR1 and CDR2 from the germline V gene are SNHLY and FYNNEI. The CDR3 region has the DNA TGTGCCAGCCTTCGGGGGGGCTTTGACAATGAGCAGTTCTTC. Amino acid sequence: CASLRGGFDNEQFF.

The gene calls are TRBV4-1 and TRBJ2-2; the D is unclear. The ends were cut back, 4 bases at V and 0 bases at J, with 12 bases in the middle. Germline-derived CDR1 and CDR2 are MGHRA and YSYEKL. The length of the CDR3 is 16 residues. In nucleotides, the CDR3 is TGCGCCAGCAGCCCCCCACAGAACGCGAACACCGGGGAGCTGTTTTTT. Translating it yields CASSPPQNANTGELFF.

The table lists this clone with a count of one. Mismatch with germline at one junction end may stem from a read error. The rearrangement joins TRBV29-1 to TRBJ1-2; D is possibly TRBD1 (6 bases). The germline V gene encodes CDR1 SQVTM and CDR2 ANQGSEA. This CDR3 spans 15 amino acids. DNA for the CDR3: TGCAGCGTTGTTGGGGGCGCAGGGACTACTATGGCTACACCCTTC. This gives the protein CSVVGGAGTTMATPF.

Comment on this clone: Other DNA sequences of this sample code for an identical CDR3. This sequence joins TRBV6-5 and TRBJ2-2; 8 nucleotides align to TRBD1. With V trimmed by 0 bases and J by 6 bases, 0 bases remained unmatched. Germline V lookup: CDR1 MNHEY, CDR2 SVGAGI. The CDR3 has 14 amino acids. Here the CDR3 reads CASSYSQGAGELFF. The CDR3 bases are TGTGCCAGCAGTTACTCACAGGGGGCCGGGGAGCTGTTTTTT.

This clone was seen a handful of times. The chain has TRBV7-9 and TRBJ1-2, with 8 bases aligning to TRBD1. Germline CDR1 is SEHNR and CDR2 is FQNEAQ (reference sequence). The junction had 9 bases not matched to a gene; V was cut back by 5 bases and J by 7 bases. The CDR3 length is 14 residues. The CDR3 loop reads CASSPGQGIRGYTF. CDR3 nucleotide sequence: TGTGCCAGCAGCCCAGGACAGGGTATTCGTGGCTACACCTTC.

This chain links TRBV7-9 with TRBJ1-4; 9 bases fit TRBD1. The CDR3 loop spans 12 amino acids. Germline CDR1 and CDR2: SEHNR and FQNEAQ (reference sequence). The junction had 4 bases not matched to a gene; V was cut back by 5 bases and J by 12 bases. CDR3: CASSRRTGELFF. In DNA form, the CDR3 reads TGTGCCAGCAGCAGACGGACAGGGGAACTGTTTTTT.

The rearrangement links TRBV5-4 to TRBJ1-1, with D perhaps TRBD1 (5 bases). V was trimmed by 0 bases and J by 1 base, leaving 10 bases between them. From germline, CDR1 is SGHNT and CDR2 YYREEE (reference sequence). The CDR3 is 15 amino acids. In DNA, the CDR3 is TGTGCCAGCAGCTTGGGGGCGGGGGAGAACACTGAAGCTTTCTTT. Amino acids: CASSLGAGENTEAFF.

The chain joins TRBV4-1 to TRBJ2-1; tentative D call: TRBD2 (5 bases). CDR1 MGHRA and CDR2 YSYEKL come from the germline V gene. Trimming removed 4 bases from V and 4 bases from J, with 11 bases in between. The CDR3 covers 14 residues. CDR3 in amino acids: CASSRLGAYNEQFF. CDR3 coding DNA: TGCGCCAGCAGCCGCCTGGGAGCTTACAATGAGCAGTTCTTC.

The chain is built from TRBV11-3 and TRBJ2-1, with no clear D. The CDR3 spans 12 residues. V gave up 3 bases and J gave up 10 bases, with 10 bases separating them. CDR1 and CDR2 (germline): SGHNT, YENEEA. The CDR3 loop reads CASSFNSNEQFF. CDR3 nucleotides: TGTGCCAGCAGCTTCAATTCTAACGAGCAGTTCTTC.

This chain links TRBV2 with TRBJ1-4, with D tentatively TRBD1 (5 bases). The CDR3 is 17 residues long. Germline V gene sequence: CDR1 SNHLY, CDR2 FYNNEI. V was trimmed by 8 bases and J by 0 bases, leaving 19 bases between them. The CDR3 is CASEARQSFATNEKLFF. The CDR3 DNA reads TGTGCCAGCGAGGCCCGACAGTCTTTTGCAACTAATGAAAAACTGTTTTTT. The whole variable domain, remainder taken from reference TRBV2 and TRBJ1-4, is EPEVTQTPSHQVTQMGQEVILRCVPISNHLYFYWYRQILGQKVEFLVSFYNNEISEKSEIFDDQFSVERPDGSNFTLKIRSTKLEDSAMYFCASEARQSFATNEKLFFGSGTQLSVL.